At least ten counts were recorded for the clone carrying this T cell receptor beta chain. This record belongs to a study of T cells in Graves' hyperthyroidism and ophthalmopathy. Using RNA transcripts as the source, TCR beta CDR3 regions were amplified. The HTBI primer set was used in a first-round RT-PCR of the TCR CDR3. TCRdb reprocessed the multiplex PCR reads via MiXCR and lists one record per CDR3 protein. The table lists about 400,000 distinct CDR3 sequences, about 15% of them singletons. Trimming left V 8 bases short and J 8 bases short, with 21 bases between. The CDR3 has 14 residues. This clonotype was obtained from a woman aged 30 to 39 with Graves' hyperthyroidism. The specimen was blood. This rearrangement joins TRBV12-3 or TRBV12-4 to TRBJ1-2, with D uncertain. For the CDR3, the DNA is TGTGCCAGCGGAGAAGATATAAGGACCCGCGGCTACACCTTC. Its protein is CASGEDIRTRGYTF.